This T cell receptor (beta chain) came from a study of CD8 T cells in ankylosing spondylitis. Findings and limits, study-wide: Disease-linked clones proved CD8+ and comparatively uncommon in peripheral blood. Disease-linked clones reportedly showed significant enrichment in matched ankylosing spondylitis synovial fluid. Blood of patients with ankylosing spondylitis appeared to be characterized by a TCR beta motif of several highly homologous variants. In synovial fluid and blood from reactive arthritis, some motif variants were previously reported.

Each TCR beta library was made by quantitative 5'-RACE that incorporated molecular barcodes. TCRdb called the 5' RACE reads again in MiXCR, with one record for every CDR3 protein. Of approximately 550,000 distinct CDR3 sequences in the sample, about 13% were seen once. For this clonotype: As yet, its antigen is unknown.

The CDR3 runs to 13 residues. The germline V gene has CDR1 MNHEY and CDR2 SMNVEV (reference sequence). Trimming removed 10 bases from V and 3 bases from J, with 12 bases in between. The chain links TRBV27 to TRBJ2-2; possible D gene TRBD1, 6 bases. Material for sequencing was blood, either unsorted or a sorted T cell fraction (not recorded which). This sequence was found in a male donor with ankylosing spondylitis. The CDR3 reads CAITDSDTGELFF. CDR3 nucleotide sequence: TGTGCCATTACGGACAGCGACACCGGGGAGCTGTTTTTT.